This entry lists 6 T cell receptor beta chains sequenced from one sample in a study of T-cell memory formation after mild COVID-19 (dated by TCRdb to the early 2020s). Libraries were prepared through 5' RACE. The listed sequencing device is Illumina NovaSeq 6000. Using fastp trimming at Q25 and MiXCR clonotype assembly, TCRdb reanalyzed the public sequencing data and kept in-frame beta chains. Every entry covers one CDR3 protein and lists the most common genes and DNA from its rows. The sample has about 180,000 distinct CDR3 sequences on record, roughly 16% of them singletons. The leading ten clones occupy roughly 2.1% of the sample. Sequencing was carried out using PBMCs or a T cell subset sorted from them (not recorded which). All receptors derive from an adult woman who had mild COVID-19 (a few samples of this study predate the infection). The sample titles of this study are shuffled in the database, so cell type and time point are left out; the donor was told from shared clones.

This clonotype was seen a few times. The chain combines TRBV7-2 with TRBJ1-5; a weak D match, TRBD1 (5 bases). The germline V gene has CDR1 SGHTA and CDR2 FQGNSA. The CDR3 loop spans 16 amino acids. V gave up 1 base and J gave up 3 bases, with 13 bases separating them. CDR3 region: CASSLVGGLDNQPQHF. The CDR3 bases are TGTGCCAGCAGCTTAGTCGGGGGACTCGACAATCAGCCCCAGCATTTT.

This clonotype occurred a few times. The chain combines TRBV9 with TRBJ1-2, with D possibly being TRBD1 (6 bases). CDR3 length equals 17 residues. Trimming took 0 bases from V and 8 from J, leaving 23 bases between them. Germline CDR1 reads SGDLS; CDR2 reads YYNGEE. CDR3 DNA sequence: TGTGCCAGCAGCGTAGACCCCACGACAGGCGTATACGGAGGCTACACCTTC. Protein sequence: CASSVDPTTGVYGGYTF.

The chain's CDR3 is CASSLLQGNGYTF. The CDR3 DNA reads as TGTGCCAGCAGTTTGTTACAGGGTAATGGCTACACCTTC. This chain connects TRBV27 to TRBJ1-2; D possibly corresponds to TRBD1 (6 bases). V lost 3 bases, J lost 6 bases, and 11 bases lay in between. Germline lookup yields CDR1 MNHEY and CDR2 SMNVEV (reference sequence). The CDR3 is 13 residues long.

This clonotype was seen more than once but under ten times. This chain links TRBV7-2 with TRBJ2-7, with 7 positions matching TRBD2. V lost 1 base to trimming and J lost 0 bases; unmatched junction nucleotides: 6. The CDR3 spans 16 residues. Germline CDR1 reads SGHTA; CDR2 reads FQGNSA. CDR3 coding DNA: TGTGCCAGCAGCTTAGGAGGCGGGAGTTACTCCTACGAGCAGTACTTC. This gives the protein CASSLGGGSYSYEQYF.

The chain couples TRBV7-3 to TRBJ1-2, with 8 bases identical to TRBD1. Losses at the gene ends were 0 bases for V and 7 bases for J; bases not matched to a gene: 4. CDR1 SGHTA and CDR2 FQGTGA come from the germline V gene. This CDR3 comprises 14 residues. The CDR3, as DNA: TGTGCCAGCAGCTTAACGCGGACAGGGCTTGGCTACACCTTC. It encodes CASSLTRTGLGYTF.

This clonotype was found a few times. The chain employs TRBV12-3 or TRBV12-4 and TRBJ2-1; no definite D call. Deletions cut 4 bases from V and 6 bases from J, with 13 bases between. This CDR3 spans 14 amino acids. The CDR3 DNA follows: TGTGCCAGCAGTTCCCTTCTGGACGGCAATGAGCAGTTCTTC. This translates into CASSSLLDGNEQFF.